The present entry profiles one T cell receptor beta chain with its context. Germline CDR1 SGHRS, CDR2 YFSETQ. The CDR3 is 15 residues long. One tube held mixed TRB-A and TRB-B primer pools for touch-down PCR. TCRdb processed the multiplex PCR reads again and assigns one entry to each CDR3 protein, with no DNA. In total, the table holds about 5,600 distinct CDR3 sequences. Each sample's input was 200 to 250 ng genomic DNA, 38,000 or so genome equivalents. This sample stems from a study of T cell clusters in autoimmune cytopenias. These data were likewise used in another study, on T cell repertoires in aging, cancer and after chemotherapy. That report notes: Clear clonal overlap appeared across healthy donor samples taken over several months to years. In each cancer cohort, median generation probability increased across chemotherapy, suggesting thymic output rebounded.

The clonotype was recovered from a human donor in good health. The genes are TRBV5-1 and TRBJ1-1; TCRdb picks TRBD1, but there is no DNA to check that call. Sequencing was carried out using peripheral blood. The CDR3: CASSLGGWGKTEAFF.